These T cell receptor beta chains were read from a single sample in a study of OX40 agonist ivuxolimab in advanced cancers. Profiled with immunoSEQ multiplex PCR; TCRdb holds only in-frame clones, not every one. The sample yields some 100,000 clones, around 94% seen once. Material: CD4+ or CD8+ T cells sorted from blood, obtained in a trial of the OX40 agonist ivuxolimab. The source of these receptors is an adult with an advanced solid tumor such as melanoma, head and neck, liver or kidney cancer. Each CDR3 is given with its conserved first and last residue. A D gene is named only where the DNA matches it firmly.

J gene,CDR3 length,V gene,D gene,CDR3 protein
TRBJ2-5,12,TRBV6-6,.,CASQSERETQYF
TRBJ1-3,17,TRBV29-1,TRBD1,CSVFGPGQVPSGNTIYF
TRBJ2-7,14,TRBV19,.,CASSFLGAEYEQYF
TRBJ2-6,17,TRBV29-1,TRBD1,CSVLGQGGDSGANVLTF
TRBJ2-7,14,TRBV6-5,.,CASATGGGSYEQYF
TRBJ1-1,13,TRBV4-1,.,CASSQGHHTEAFF
TRBJ1-1,14,TRBV7-3,.,CASSNRMGNTEAFF
TRBJ1-2,11,TRBV9,.,CASSTQGDYTF
TRBJ1-6,14,TRBV28,.,CASSISASNSPLHF
TRBJ2-7,16,TRBV4-3,.,CASSQVGTGVAAEQYF
TRBJ1-1,16,TRBV19,.,CASSIGLGRGNTEAFF
TRBJ2-2,14,TRBV5-4,.,CASSFAGNTGELFF
TRBJ2-4,18,TRBV18,TRBD1,CASSPGDRGTLAKNIQYF
TRBJ1-2,14,TRBV21-1,.,CASSKVGRVYGYTF
TRBJ2-2,15,TRBV4-3,TRBD1,CASSQKQGGAGELFF
TRBJ2-7,15,TRBV11-3,TRBD1,CASSRRTGGGYEQYF
TRBJ2-3,14,TRBV21-1,.,CASSKEGVVDTQYF
TRBJ2-7,15,TRBV11-2,TRBD2,CASSLTSGDLREQYF
TRBJ2-5,12,TRBV15,TRBD1,CASQGRLETQYF
TRBJ1-2,13,TRBV6-6,.,CASSYNRETGYTF
TRBJ2-3,18,TRBV7-9,.,CASSLGSGTPLHRHTQYF
TRBJ1-5,18,TRBV18,TRBD1,CASSTTHPGTGRNQPQHF
TRBJ2-2,16,TRBV27,.,CASSLGLGGRTGELFF
TRBJ1-2,14,TRBV6-5,TRBD1,CASSLGDRDYGYTF
TRBJ2-7,13,TRBV7-9,.,CASSSAGWSEQYF
TRBJ1-6,17,TRBV7-9,TRBD1,CASSVSVDRGDNSPLHF
TRBJ2-7,13,TRBV13,.,CASRLGTAYEQYF
TRBJ2-5,13,TRBV14,.,CASSPQGKETQYF
TRBJ2-3,15,TRBV19,TRBD2,CASSISGTLTDTQYF
TRBJ1-1,12,TRBV29-1,TRBD1,CRADRGDTEAFF
TRBJ1-5,15,TRBV7-6,.,CASSLGGNSNQPQHF
TRBJ2-7,14,TRBV6-6,.,CASTDGPSSYEQYF
TRBJ1-6,14,TRBV2,TRBD1,CASTLTGGGSPLHF
TRBJ1-3,14,TRBV11-2,.,CASNTGLSGNTIYF
TRBJ2-7,16,TRBV13,.,CASSLQGNRGSYEQYF
TRBJ1-6,13,TRBV9,TRBD1,CASSAGQGSPLHF
TRBJ1-3,17,TRBV2,.,CARQRRGTETRGNTIYF
TRBJ2-1,14,TRBV27,.,CASSLGTVYNEQFF
TRBJ2-1,13,TRBV7-9,.,CASSPGGLLEQFF
TRBJ2-1,16,TRBV9,TRBD2,CASSPPSGTGYNEQFF
TRBJ2-7,14,TRBV5-1,.,CASSLHGAGYEQYF
TRBJ2-2,16,TRBV7-8,TRBD1,CASSLLKGADTGELFF
TRBJ1-3,14,TRBV29-1,TRBD1,CSVAGGQGGNTIYF
TRBJ2-2,15,TRBV28,TRBD1,CASSLGQVNTGELFF
TRBJ2-3,14,TRBV5-1,.,CASSYRYVTDTQYF
TRBJ2-4,12,TRBV6-1,.,CASRTDRNIQYF
TRBJ1-5,13,TRBV4-1,.,CASSQRGGRPQHF
TRBJ1-1,15,TRBV7-9,.,CASSSFPGKGTEAFF
TRBJ2-7,15,TRBV7-9,TRBD2,CASSPTTSTRGEQYF
TRBJ1-1,14,TRBV11-2,TRBD1,CASSHGQGRTEAFF
TRBJ2-1,17,TRBV27,.,CASTTIFRGALFNEQFF
TRBJ1-2,15,TRBV6-1,.,CASSEEPVISYGYTF
TRBJ1-4,15,TRBV11-2,.,CASSRSRSLNEKLFF
TRBJ2-1,15,TRBV7-9,TRBD2,CASSSGLAGGHEQFF
TRBJ2-2,15,TRBV7-9,.,CASSADTSNTGELFF